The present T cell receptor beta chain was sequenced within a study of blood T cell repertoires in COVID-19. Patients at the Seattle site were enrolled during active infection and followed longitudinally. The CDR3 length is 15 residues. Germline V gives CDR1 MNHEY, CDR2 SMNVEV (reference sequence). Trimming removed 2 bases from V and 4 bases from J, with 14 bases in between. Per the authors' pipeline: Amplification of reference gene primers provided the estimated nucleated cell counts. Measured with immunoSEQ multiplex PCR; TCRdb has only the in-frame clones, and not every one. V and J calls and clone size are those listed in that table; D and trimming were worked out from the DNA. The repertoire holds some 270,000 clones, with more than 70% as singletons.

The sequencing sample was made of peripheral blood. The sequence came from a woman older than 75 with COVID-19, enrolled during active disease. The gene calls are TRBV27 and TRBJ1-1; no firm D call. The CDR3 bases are TGTGCCAGCAGTTTAGGAGGGCCTGGAGGCACTGAAGCTTTCTTT. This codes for CASSLGGPGGTEAFF.